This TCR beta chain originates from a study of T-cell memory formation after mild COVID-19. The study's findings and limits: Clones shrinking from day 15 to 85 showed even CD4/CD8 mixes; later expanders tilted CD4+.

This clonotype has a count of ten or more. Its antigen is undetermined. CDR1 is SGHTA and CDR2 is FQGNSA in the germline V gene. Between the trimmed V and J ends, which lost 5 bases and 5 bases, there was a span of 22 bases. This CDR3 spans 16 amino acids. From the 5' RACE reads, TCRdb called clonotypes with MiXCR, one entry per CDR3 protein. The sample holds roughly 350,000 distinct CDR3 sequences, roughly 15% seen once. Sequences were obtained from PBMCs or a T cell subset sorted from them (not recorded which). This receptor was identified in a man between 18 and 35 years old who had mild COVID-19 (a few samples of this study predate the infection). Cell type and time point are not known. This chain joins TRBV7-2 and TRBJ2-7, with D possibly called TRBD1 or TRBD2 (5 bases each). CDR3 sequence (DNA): TGTGCCAGCAGCCCCCCAGGGAGACGGGTCCCCCACGAGCAGTACTTC. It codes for CASSPPGRRVPHEQYF. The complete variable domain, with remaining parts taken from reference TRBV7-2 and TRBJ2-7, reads GAGVSQSPSNKVTEKGKDVELRCDPISGHTALYWYRQSLGQGLEFLIYFQGNSAPDKSGLPSDRFSAERTGGSVSTLTIQRTQQEDSAVYLCASSPPGRRVPHEQYFGPGTRLTVT.